Below are 17 T cell receptor beta chains sequenced from a single sample in a study of T cells in Graves' hyperthyroidism and ophthalmopathy. TCR beta CDR3 sequences were amplified from RNA transcripts. First-round RT-PCR with HTBI primers amplified the TCR CDR3 region. Each CDR3 protein is one row after TCRdb ran MiXCR on the multiplex PCR reads. The sample lists hundreds of thousands of distinct CDR3 sequences, roughly 24% occurring once. Sequencing input: blood. These receptors came from a woman aged 25-40 years with Graves' ophthalmopathy.

The chain recombines TRBV12-3 or TRBV12-4 with TRBJ2-5; D call uncertain. This CDR3 has 15 residues. Trimming removed 5 bases at V and 0 bases at J, with 13 bases between. Written as DNA, the CDR3 is TGTGCCAGCAGTGACCTGGCGACGGACCAAGAGACCCAGTACTTC. It specifies CASSDLATDQETQYF.

Ten or more counts support this clonotype. V is TRBV29-1 and J is TRBJ2-5; D is uncertain. Between the trimmed V and J ends, which lost 6 bases and 4 bases, there was a span of 6 bases. This CDR3 has 10 amino acids. Germline CDR1 is SQVTM and CDR2 is ANQGSEA. This chain's CDR3 is CSVESETQYF. The CDR3 nucleotides are TGCAGCGTGGAGTCAGAGACCCAGTACTTC.

This clonotype was detected many times. V gene TRBV7-6 combines with J gene TRBJ1-2; unclear D gene. Germline assignment: CDR1 SGHVS and CDR2 FNYEAQ. V lost 1 base and J lost 3, with 12 bases in between. This CDR3 is built from 15 residues. CDR3 sequence (DNA): TGTGCCAGCAGCTTAGATGTGAGGTCGGACTATGGCTACACCTTC. As protein: CASSLDVRSDYGYTF. Looking up the rest from reference TRBV7-6 and TRBJ1-2 gives the full variable domain: GAGVSQSPRYKVTKRGQDVALRCDPISGHVSLYWYRQALGQGPEFLTYFNYEAQQDKSGLPNDRFSAERPEGSISTLTIQRTEQRDSAMYRCASSLDVRSDYGYTFGSGTRLTVV.

In its sample, this clonotype was seen many times. The V call is TRBV27, the J call TRBJ2-5; maybe TRBD1 (6 bases). The germline V gene encodes CDR1 MNHEY and CDR2 SMNVEV (reference sequence). V gave up 4 bases and J gave up 5 bases, with 17 bases separating them. The CDR3 is 15 amino acids. The CDR3 DNA follows: TGTGCCAGCAGTTCTACAGGGTTGGTTGAGGAGACCCAGTACTTC. Encoded protein: CASSSTGLVEETQYF.

This clonotype was found many times. V and J are TRBV5-1 and TRBJ2-5; D might be TRBD1 or TRBD2, each matching 5 bases. The CDR3 runs 16 residues. Germline V CDR1 and CDR2: SGHRS, YFSETQ. Trimming stripped 4 bases from V and 3 bases from J, with 19 bases between. The CDR3 DNA reads TGCGCCAGCAGCCAAAATGGGGACGGACGAAAAGAGACCCAGTACTTC. Translating gives CASSQNGDGRKETQYF.

The V gene is TRBV24-1, the J gene TRBJ2-5; no firm D call. The CDR3 contains 14 residues. Per germline, CDR1 KGHDR and CDR2 SFDVKD. Between the trimmed V and J ends, which lost 4 bases and 2 bases, there was a span of 10 bases. The CDR3 spells CATSDPDGQETQYF. The CDR3 region has the DNA TGTGCCACCAGTGACCCGGACGGTCAAGAGACCCAGTACTTC.

The sample holds a few counts of this clonotype. The CDR3 nucleotides read TGCAGTGCTACGAGAGGGGGGACCTATAATTCACCCCTCCACTTT. Protein: CSATRGGTYNSPLHF. V gene TRBV20-1 combines with J gene TRBJ1-6, with TRBD1 as a possible D gene (6 bases). The CDR3 covers 15 residues. V gave up 4 bases and J gave up 2 bases, with 12 bases separating them. The germline CDR1 and CDR2 sequences are DFQATT and SNEGSKA (reference sequence).

This sequence joins TRBV12-3 or TRBV12-4 and TRBJ2-5, with D unresolved. The CDR3 sequence is 15 residues long. Trimming left V 1 base short and J 2 bases short, with 11 bases between. The DNA of the CDR3 is TGTGCCAGCAGTTTAGTCGCAGGTACACAAGAGACCCAGTACTTC. Protein sequence: CASSLVAGTQETQYF.

Concerning this clonotype: A much larger clone differs from this one at a single base, so this may be a read error. No conserved phenylalanine or tryptophan ends this CDR3, so it is likely a read error. V and J are TRBV7-2 and TRBJ2-3; a weak D match, TRBD2 (6 bases). V lost 1 base to trimming and J lost 4 bases, with 9 bases between them. The CDR3 runs to 14 residues. CDR1 is SGHTA and CDR2 is FQGNSA in the germline V gene. CDR3 coding DNA: TGTGCCAGCAGCTTAGTTGGCGGGGCAGATACGCAGTATTGT. This gives the protein CASSLVGGADTQYC.

The chain uses TRBV28 and TRBJ1-2; D is possibly TRBD1 (5 bases). Germline CDR1 MDHEN, CDR2 SYDVKM. The CDR3 consists of 15 residues. V shed 3 bases and J shed 0 bases, with 11 bases lying between them. CDR3 region: CASSFPQGANYGYTF. The DNA of the CDR3 is TGTGCCAGCAGTTTCCCTCAGGGAGCTAACTATGGCTACACCTTC.

J is TRBJ2-4 and V is TRBV7-3; TRBD2 matches at 7 bases. The V gene's germline CDR1 is SGHTA and CDR2 FQGTGA. The junction had 4 bases not matched to a gene; V was cut back by 0 bases and J by 8 bases. CDR3 size: 14 residues. The CDR3: CASSLTGGIDIQYF. The DNA of the CDR3 is TGTGCCAGCAGCTTAACGGGGGGGATTGACATTCAGTACTTC.

This clonotype occurred many times. V gene TRBV24-1 combines with J gene TRBJ2-5; 10 nucleotides match TRBD2. CDR3 length equals 16 residues. V gave up 3 bases and J gave up 1 base; unmatched junction bases: 4. CDR1 KGHDR and CDR2 SFDVKD come from the germline V gene. The chain's CDR3 is CATSDPGLAVQETQYF. The CDR3 DNA sequence: TGTGCCACCAGTGATCCCGGACTAGCGGTCCAAGAGACCCAGTACTTC.

This clonotype was detected ten times or more. The CDR3 is CASSYSMGTQPQHF. The CDR3 DNA reads TGTGCCAGCAGTTACTCGATGGGCACTCAGCCCCAGCATTTT. This chain links TRBV6-5 with TRBJ1-5; D not resolved. Trimming left V 0 bases short and J 6 bases short, with 9 bases between. The germline V gene has CDR1 MNHEY and CDR2 SVGAGI. This CDR3 spans 14 amino acids.

This clonotype was picked up a small number of times. V usage is TRBV5-7 and J usage is TRBJ2-2, with a tentative D call TRBD1 (5 bases). TRBV5-7 qualifies as an ORF whose function is uncertain. The CDR3 has 13 amino acids. The germline V and J ends were trimmed by 6 bases and 6 bases, with 12 bases remaining between them. CDR3 sequence (DNA): TGTGCCAGCACCTCCCAGGGCTCCGGGGAGCTGTTTTTT. Translated, it gives CASTSQGSGELFF.

This clonotype appeared many times. The V and J genes are TRBV28 and TRBJ1-1; D not certain. Germline CDR1 MDHEN, CDR2 SYDVKM. Trimming left V 5 bases short and J 10 bases short, with 17 bases between. CDR3 size: 13 residues. The CDR3 loop reads CASSVGLGRTAFF. The CDR3 DNA reads as TGTGCCAGCAGTGTCGGTCTGGGCAGGACAGCTTTCTTT.

This clonotype was seen many times. The J gene is TRBJ1-1, the V gene TRBV20-1, with no clear D. This CDR3 comprises 13 residues. Germline lookup yields CDR1 DFQATT and CDR2 SNEGSKA (reference sequence). The V gene lost 1 base and the J gene lost 1 base, with 7 bases spanning the gap. In DNA form, the CDR3 reads TGCAGTGCTAGAGGCCAGCAGAACACTGAAGCTTTCTTT. Translated: CSARGQQNTEAFF.

The chain is built from TRBV11-2 and TRBJ2-7; maybe TRBD1 (5 bases). CDR3 length: 15 residues. Germline V CDR1 and CDR2: SGHAT, FQNNGV. The ends were cut back, 5 bases at V and 4 bases at J, with 18 bases in the middle. The CDR3 reads CASSISAGLRYEQYF. The CDR3 bases are TGTGCCAGCAGCATTAGTGCAGGGTTAAGGTACGAGCAGTACTTC.